This T cell receptor (beta chain) stems from a study of T-cell memory formation after mild COVID-19. About the study: TCR clustering was largely donor specific. Findings and limits, study-wide: Of the contracting clones, CD4+ ones lay mainly in CM and EM, and CD8+ ones in EMRA. Clones that shrank (day 15 to 85) were balanced CD4/CD8, whereas later expanders leaned CD4+.

Concerning this clonotype itself: What it recognizes is unknown.

The CDR3 runs to 18 residues. CDR1 is DFQATT and CDR2 is SNEGSKA in the germline V gene (reference sequence). V was clipped by 1 base and J by 0 bases; unmatched bases: 7. TCRdb processed the 5' RACE reads anew with MiXCR; each CDR3 protein has one entry. The table has about 540,000 distinct CDR3 sequences, roughly 21% seen once. The receptor's source is an adult woman who had mild COVID-19 (a few samples of this study predate the infection). Cell type and time point are not known. The chain uses TRBV20-1 and TRBJ2-1, with 12 bases lining up with TRBD2. Material for sequencing was PBMCs or a T cell subset sorted from them (not recorded which). The CDR3 DNA follows: TGCAGTGCTAGAGGGCTAGCGGGAGGGCTGAGCTCCTACAATGAGCAGTTCTTC. Translating it yields CSARGLAGGLSSYNEQFF.